Sequencing of this T cell receptor (beta chain) was carried out in a study of Ad26.COV2.S vaccination and SARS-CoV-2 variants. The study, taken as a whole, reports: Total responses of T cells may have been underestimated by the analyses of TCR breadth and depth.

V dropped 4 bases and J dropped 3 bases, with 9 bases sitting between them. Germline-derived CDR1 and CDR2 are SGHNT and YYREEE (reference sequence). This CDR3 comprises 13 residues. Treatment denoted: roughly 20 received Ad26.COV2.S at low or high dose, single or two shots; about 5 received placebo; per-sample allocation not given. Day 63 after the first injection of vaccine or placebo was the sampling time. As concerns this clone: The antigen remains undetermined. Other DNA sequences in the same sample also yield this CDR3.

Repertoires were generated with immunoSEQ multiplex PCR, while TCRdb's copy carries only in-frame clones and drops some. The data contain approximately 300,000 clones, 86% of them singletons. This rearrangement joins TRBV5-4 to TRBJ2-3; unclear D gene. The receptor was derived from a person aged 18-65 years who received the Ad26.COV2.S COVID-19 vaccine or a placebo. The sample in question was peripheral blood, obtained in a trial of Ad26.COV2.S vaccine versus placebo. CDR3 nucleotide sequence: TGTGCCAGCAGCCCCCCAGGAACAGATACGCAGTATTTT. Its translation: CASSPPGTDTQYF.